The sequence of this TCR beta chain was determined in a study of blood T cell repertoires in COVID-19. Original methodology: Reference gene primer amplification gave estimated nucleated cell counts. Sequencing was performed with immunoSEQ multiplex PCR; in TCRdb, only in-frame clones are kept and a portion is missing. The D gene and trimming were derived from the DNA, and the V and J assignments and clone size from that table. Here the sample spans under 450,000 clones, over 80% being singletons. The cohort comprised adults aged 18 to 89 years residing in under 25 US areas. Donors were grouped by their self-reported clinical history. Before being deemed recovered, Cohort 3 donors had two negative PCRs, clearance, or symptom resolution. With 2 bases clipped from V and 4 bases from J, the junction kept 7 bases outside the gene matches. The CDR3 is 16 residues long. CDR1 is SGHNT, CDR2 YYREEE, per germline (reference sequence).

This chain joins TRBV5-4 and TRBJ2-2, with 8 nucleotides matching TRBD2. The clonotype comes from a woman between 45 and 65 years old who had recovered from COVID-19. The sample taken for sequencing was PBMCs or T cells enriched from blood (not recorded which). The CDR3 is CASSFRSGGPTGELFF. The DNA of the CDR3 is TGTGCCAGCAGCTTCCGCTCGGGGGGGCCCACCGGGGAGCTGTTTTTT. Full variable domain (missing parts from reference TRBV5-4 and TRBJ2-2): ETGVTQSPTHLIKTRGQQVTLRCSSQSGHNTVSWYQQALGQGPQFIFQYYREEENGRGNFPPRFSGLQFPNYSSELNVNALELDDSALYLCASSFRSGGPTGELFFGEGSRLTVL.